The 28 T cell receptor beta chains below come from one sample, sequenced in a study of T cell repertoires in cytomegalovirus infection. TCRdb analysed the reads with MiXCR anew, one entry per CDR3 protein. The table records about 350,000 distinct CDR3 sequences, around a third of them present only once. The antigens for these receptors are not known. The sequenced sample was cultured PBMCs, obtained from culture after CMV antigen stimulation. Receptors originate from a human donor in good health (CMV status not recorded). Some clones in this sample may be carry-over from other donors' samples.

J is TRBJ1-1 and V is TRBV12-3 or TRBV12-4, with a weak D call TRBD1 (6 bases). Trimming left V 3 bases short and J 1 base short, with 15 bases between. The CDR3 is 16 amino acids. CDR3 amino acids: CASSFTTWGRNTEAFF. The CDR3 bases are TGTGCCAGCAGTTTCACCACGTGGGGGCGGAACACTGAAGCTTTCTTT.

With respect to this clonotype: At one of its ends the junction is not consistent with the germline gene, which may arise from a read error. The chain uses TRBV12-3 or TRBV12-4 and TRBJ1-6; D possibly corresponds to TRBD1 (6 bases). The CDR3 runs 14 residues. Here the CDR3 reads CDSRGQGGNSPLHF. For the CDR3, the DNA is TGTGACAGCAGGGGTCAGGGTGGTAATTCACCCCTCCACTTT.

This clonotype was recorded at least ten times. This chain connects TRBV7-2 to TRBJ1-4; 7 nucleotides align to TRBD1. The CDR3 is made up of 15 amino acids. The junction had 7 bases not matched to a gene; V was cut back by 5 bases and J by 4 bases. CDR1 SGHTA and CDR2 FQGNSA come from the germline V gene. The CDR3 DNA reads TGTGCCAGCAGCCCCCGACAGGGACATAATGAAAAACTGTTTTTT. Amino acids: CASSPRQGHNEKLFF.

V gene TRBV7-2 combines with J gene TRBJ1-1; TRBD1 matches at 11 bases. CDR1 is SGHTA and CDR2 is FQGNSA in the germline V gene. The CDR3 runs to 15 residues. V trimming: 5 bases; J trimming: 4 bases; junction bases outside the gene matches: 6. The CDR3 spells CASSSGTGGSTEAFF. In nucleotides, the CDR3 is TGTGCCAGCAGCAGCGGGACAGGGGGGAGCACTGAAGCTTTCTTT.

In its sample, this clonotype was seen a few times. The chain is built from TRBV28 and TRBJ1-4, with a tentative D call TRBD1 (6 bases). There are 16 residues in the CDR3. The V and J ends lost 6 bases and 5 bases respectively, with 19 bases between them. CDR1 and CDR2 (germline): MDHEN, SYDVKM. The DNA of the CDR3 is TGTGCCAGCAGCGAACTCTCCGGGACACTAAATGAAAAACTGTTTTTT. Translation: CASSELSGTLNEKLFF.

For the CDR3, the DNA is TGTGCCAGTCAGTTTACGGTCAGGGGAGGAAACACCATATATTTT. Translation: CASQFTVRGGNTIYF. The V call is TRBV28, the J call TRBJ1-3; maybe TRBD1 (6 bases). V shed 9 bases and J shed 4 bases, with 19 bases lying between them. The CDR3 is 15 amino acids. CDR1 MDHEN and CDR2 SYDVKM come from the germline V gene.

CDR3 sequence reads: CASSLGQVETQYF. DNA of the CDR3: TGTGCCAGCAGCTTAGGACAGGTCGAGACCCAGTACTTC. This rearrangement joins TRBV7-2 to TRBJ2-5; weak D call: TRBD1 (6 bases). V lost 1 base to trimming and J lost 5 bases, with 8 bases between them. The CDR3 spans 13 residues. Looked up from germline, CDR1 is SGHTA and CDR2 is FQGNSA.

The genes are TRBV11-3 and TRBJ2-1; TRBD2 matches at 7 bases. With 5 bases clipped from V and 7 bases from J, the junction kept 5 bases outside the gene matches. The CDR3 totals 13 residues. CDR1 SGHNT and CDR2 YENEEA come from the germline V gene. The DNA for the CDR3 is TGTGCCAGCAGCATCGGACTAGTAAATGAGCAGTTCTTC. Translating gives CASSIGLVNEQFF.

V is TRBV7-2 and J is TRBJ1-1; D remains ambiguous. V lost 5 bases and J 1 base, leaving 11 bases between the germline ends. This CDR3 comprises 14 residues. CDR1 SGHTA and CDR2 FQGNSA come from the germline V gene. CDR3 protein: CASSLRSQNTEAFF. CDR3 bases: TGTGCCAGCAGCCTTAGGTCTCAGAACACTGAAGCTTTCTTT. The complete variable domain, with remaining parts taken from reference TRBV7-2 and TRBJ1-1, reads GAGVSQSPSNKVTEKGKDVELRCDPISGHTALYWYRQSLGQGLEFLIYFQGNSAPDKSGLPSDRFSAERTGGSVSTLTIQRTQQEDSAVYLCASSLRSQNTEAFFGQGTRLTVV.

This chain links TRBV9 with TRBJ2-1, with D uncertain. The CDR3 extends over 15 amino acids. Trimming took 0 bases from V and 2 from J, leaving 9 bases between them. Germline V gives CDR1 SGDLS, CDR2 YYNGEE. The chain's CDR3 is CASSVVDSTYNEQFF. In DNA, the CDR3 is TGTGCCAGCAGCGTAGTTGACTCGACCTACAATGAGCAGTTCTTC.

The CDR3 DNA sequence: TGTGCCAGCAGCAGAGGGGGGGGAGTATATGGGAATGAGCAGTTCTTC. This translates into CASSRGGGVYGNEQFF. V usage is TRBV7-9 and J usage is TRBJ2-1, with D perhaps TRBD2 (7 bases). Germline CDR1 reads SEHNR; CDR2 reads FQNEAQ (reference sequence). The V and J ends lost 5 bases and 7 bases respectively, with 21 bases between them. CDR3 length: 16 amino acids.

V is TRBV2 and J is TRBJ1-5; no clear D. Germline CDR1 and CDR2: SNHLY and FYNNEI. V lost 5 bases and J lost 7, with 9 bases in between. The CDR3 length is 12 residues. The CDR3 loop is CASSWAQQPQHF. The CDR3 nucleotides are TGTGCCAGCAGTTGGGCGCAGCAGCCCCAGCATTTT.

This clonotype was counted only a few times. The V and J genes are TRBV19 and TRBJ2-1; no firm D call. Germline values: CDR1 LNHDA, CDR2 SQIVND (reference sequence). Trimming removed 1 base at V and 6 bases at J, with 10 bases between. The CDR3 extends over 14 amino acids. The CDR3 nucleotides are TGTGCCAGTAGTATAGTCCCGCGGTTCAATGAGCAGTTCTTC. It translates to CASSIVPRFNEQFF.

The CDR3 loop is CASSLDSPSGEQFF. CDR3 DNA: TGTGCCAGCAGCTTAGATAGTCCGTCGGGGGAGCAGTTCTTC. The V call is TRBV7-9, the J call TRBJ2-1, with a possible D match to TRBD2 (5 bases). Trimming stripped 1 base from V and 10 bases from J, with 14 bases between. The CDR3 covers 14 residues. Per germline, CDR1 SEHNR and CDR2 FQNEAQ (reference sequence).

The gene calls are TRBV7-2 and TRBJ1-2; D might be TRBD1 (5 bases). Per germline, CDR1 SGHTA and CDR2 FQGNSA. The CDR3 totals 13 residues. Between the trimmed V and J ends, which lost 3 bases and 8 bases, there was a span of 13 bases. The CDR3 region has the DNA TGTGCCAGCAGCTTGGGGGGGGAAGGCGGCTACACCTTC. Translation: CASSLGGEGGYTF.

This clonotype has ten or more counts. This chain joins TRBV7-2 and TRBJ2-1; D is ambiguous. The germline V gene encodes CDR1 SGHTA and CDR2 FQGNSA. The CDR3 contains 15 residues. The V end was cut by 2 bases, the J end by 7 bases, with 15 bases between. The CDR3 here is CASSLPVGLENEQFF. CDR3 DNA: TGTGCCAGCAGCTTACCGGTGGGTTTGGAGAATGAGCAGTTCTTC. The full variable domain, its missing parts supplied by reference TRBV7-2 and TRBJ2-1, is GAGVSQSPSNKVTEKGKDVELRCDPISGHTALYWYRQSLGQGLEFLIYFQGNSAPDKSGLPSDRFSAERTGGSVSTLTIQRTQQEDSAVYLCASSLPVGLENEQFFGPGTRLTVL.

J is TRBJ2-5 and V is TRBV14; the D is unclear. Looked up from germline, CDR1 is SGHDN and CDR2 is FVKESK. The ends were cut back, 2 bases at V and 10 bases at J, with 8 bases in the middle. The CDR3 totals 11 residues. CDR3 amino acids: CASSQTRVQYF. DNA of the CDR3: TGTGCCAGCAGCCAAACGCGCGTCCAGTACTTC. Based on the CDR3 plus reference TRBV14 and TRBJ2-5, the full variable domain is EAGVTQFPSHSVIEKGQTVTLRCDPISGHDNLYWYRRVMGKEIKFLLHFVKESKQDESGMPNNRFLAERTGGTYSTLKVQPAELEDSGVYFCASSQTRVQYFGPGTRLLVL.

This clonotype was picked up one time. The chain has TRBV28 and TRBJ2-3; D not certain. The CDR3 has 13 residues. With 1 base removed from V and 10 bases from J, the gap between germline ends came to 12 bases. In germline, CDR1 is MDHEN, CDR2 SYDVKM. CDR3 coding DNA: TGTGCCAGCAGTTTATCCAGACTGGGTCCGCAGTATTTT. This sequence encodes CASSLSRLGPQYF.

Only one count was recorded for this clonotype. This rearrangement joins TRBV12-3 or TRBV12-4 to TRBJ1-5; unclear D gene. The ends were cut back, 5 bases at V and 6 bases at J, with 14 bases in the middle. The CDR3 runs to 14 residues. CDR3 sequence: CASSPQAGPQPQHF. The CDR3 nucleotides read TGTGCCAGCAGTCCCCAGGCGGGCCCTCAGCCCCAGCATTTT.

The table lists this clonotype with a few counts. The chain couples TRBV12-3 or TRBV12-4 to TRBJ2-1; D unresolved. V shed 7 bases and J shed 6 bases, with 7 bases lying between them. This CDR3 spans 11 amino acids. CDR3 residues: CASTQINEQFF. In nucleotides, the CDR3 is TGTGCCAGCACTCAGATCAATGAGCAGTTCTTC.

This clonotype was counted at least ten times. The rearrangement joins TRBV7-8 to TRBJ1-3; TRBD1 agrees at 9 bases. The ends lost 5 bases at V and 2 bases at J; junction bases unmatched: 10. The germline gives CDR1 SGHVS, CDR2 FQNEAQ. CDR3 length: 17 residues. The CDR3 bases are TGTGCCAGCAGCCTGGACAGGGGACAACATACTGGAAACACCATATATTTT. This translates into CASSLDRGQHTGNTIYF.

J is TRBJ1-1 and V is TRBV7-6; 11 bases are shared with TRBD1. Germline-derived CDR1 and CDR2 are SGHVS and FNYEAQ. V gave up 5 bases and J gave up 1 base; unmatched junction bases: 6. The CDR3 runs to 16 residues. The CDR3 DNA sequence: TGTGCCAGCAGCCGATGGGACAGGGGGGAGAACACTGAAGCTTTCTTT. It is translated as CASSRWDRGENTEAFF.

Here the CDR3 reads CASSKQLAGVNEQFF. DNA for the CDR3: TGTGCCAGCAGCAAACAACTAGCGGGAGTCAATGAGCAGTTCTTC. The chain is built from TRBV7-9 and TRBJ2-1; 11 bases are shared with TRBD2. Trimming removed 5 bases from V and 6 bases from J; junction bases left unmatched: 6. There are 15 residues in the CDR3. Germline CDR1 reads SEHNR; CDR2 reads FQNEAQ (reference sequence).

This clonotype was counted only a few times. The rearrangement uses TRBV9 and TRBJ2-1; 8 bases line up with TRBD2. The CDR3 runs 16 residues. Losses at the gene ends were 3 bases for V and 4 bases for J; bases not matched to a gene: 9. Germline CDR1 and CDR2: SGDLS and YYNGEE. For the CDR3, the DNA is TGTGCCAGCAGCGGCCGTAGGGCTAGCGGGTACAATGAGCAGTTCTTC. This gives the protein CASSGRRASGYNEQFF.

V usage is TRBV7-2 and J usage is TRBJ2-6; 8 bases match TRBD1. The CDR3 extends over 17 amino acids. V lost 4 bases, J lost 1 base, and 6 bases stayed unmatched. The germline gives CDR1 SGHTA, CDR2 FQGNSA. The chain's CDR3 is CASSSARGQSGANVLTF. CDR3 coding DNA: TGTGCCAGCAGCTCAGCCAGGGGGCAATCTGGGGCCAACGTCCTGACTTTC.

This chain joins TRBV7-2 and TRBJ2-3; D may be TRBD2 (5 bases). The V gene's germline CDR1 is SGHTA and CDR2 FQGNSA. Trimming took 2 bases from V and 0 from J, leaving 15 bases between them. The CDR3 spans 17 residues. The CDR3 DNA reads TGTGCCAGCAGCTTATTTCTTGGCGGGCCGAGCACAGATACGCAGTATTTT. Its protein product is CASSLFLGGPSTDTQYF.

In this sample, this clonotype turned up a few times. The CDR3 protein is CATSRPGADTQYF. The CDR3 DNA follows: TGTGCCACCAGTCGCCCTGGGGCAGATACGCAGTATTTT. This rearrangement joins TRBV24-1 to TRBJ2-3; D gene unclear. V was trimmed by 6 bases and J by 4 bases, leaving 10 bases between them. Looked up from germline, CDR1 is KGHDR and CDR2 is SFDVKD. CDR3 size: 13 residues.

This clonotype has a handful of counts. V gene TRBV24-1 combines with J gene TRBJ2-5; D is unclear. Germline values: CDR1 KGHDR, CDR2 SFDVKD. The CDR3 is made up of 15 amino acids. V lost 3 bases and J 5 bases, leaving 15 bases between the germline ends. The CDR3 DNA follows: TGTGCCACCAGTGATCCTTATTTTGGGCGGGAGACCCAGTACTTC. It is translated as CATSDPYFGRETQYF.